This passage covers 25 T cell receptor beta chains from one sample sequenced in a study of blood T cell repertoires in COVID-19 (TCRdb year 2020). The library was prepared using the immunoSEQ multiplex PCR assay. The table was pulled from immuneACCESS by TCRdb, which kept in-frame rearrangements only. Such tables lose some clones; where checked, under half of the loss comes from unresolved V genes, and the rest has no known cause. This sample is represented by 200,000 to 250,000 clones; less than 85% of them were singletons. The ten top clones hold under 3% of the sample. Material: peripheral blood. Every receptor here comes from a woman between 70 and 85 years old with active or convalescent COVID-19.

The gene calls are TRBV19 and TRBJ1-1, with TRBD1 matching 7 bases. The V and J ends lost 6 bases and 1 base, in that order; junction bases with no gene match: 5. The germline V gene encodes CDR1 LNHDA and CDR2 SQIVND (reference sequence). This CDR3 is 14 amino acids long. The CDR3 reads CASSGQVENTEAFF. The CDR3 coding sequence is TGTGCCAGTAGCGGACAGGTGGAGAACACTGAAGCTTTCTTT. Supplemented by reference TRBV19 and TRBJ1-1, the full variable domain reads DGGITQSPKYLFRKEGQNVTLSCEQNLNHDAMYWYRQDPGQGLRLIYYSQIVNDFQKGDIAEGYSVSREKKESFPLTVTSAQKNPTAFYLCASSGQVENTEAFFGQGTRLTVV.

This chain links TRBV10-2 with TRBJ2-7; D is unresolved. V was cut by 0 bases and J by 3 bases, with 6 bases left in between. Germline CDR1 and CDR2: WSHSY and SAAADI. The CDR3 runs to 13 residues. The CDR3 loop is CASSESYSYEQYF. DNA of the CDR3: TGCGCCAGCAGTGAGTCCTACAGCTACGAGCAGTACTTC.

CDR3 residues: CASSQSIGGIHEQYF. DNA of the CDR3: TGTGCCAGCAGCCAATCAATAGGGGGCATCCACGAGCAGTACTTC. This chain connects TRBV16 to TRBJ2-7; 7 positions agree with TRBD1. The CDR3 is 15 amino acids. The ends lost 0 bases at V and 5 bases at J; junction bases unmatched: 7. Germline V CDR1 and CDR2: KGHSY, FQNENV.

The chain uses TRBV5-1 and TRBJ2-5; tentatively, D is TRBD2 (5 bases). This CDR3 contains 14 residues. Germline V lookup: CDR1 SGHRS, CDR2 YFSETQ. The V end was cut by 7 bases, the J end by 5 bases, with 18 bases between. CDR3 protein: CASGLRELYETQYF. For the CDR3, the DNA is TGCGCCAGCGGGTTGAGGGAGCTATACGAGACCCAGTACTTC.

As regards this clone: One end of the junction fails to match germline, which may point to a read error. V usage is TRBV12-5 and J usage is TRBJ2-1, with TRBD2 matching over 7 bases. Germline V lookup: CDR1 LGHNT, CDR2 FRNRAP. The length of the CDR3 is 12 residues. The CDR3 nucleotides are TGTGCTAGTGGTTTAGGGCGGGAGAGCTTGGTCTTC. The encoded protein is CASGLGRESLVF.

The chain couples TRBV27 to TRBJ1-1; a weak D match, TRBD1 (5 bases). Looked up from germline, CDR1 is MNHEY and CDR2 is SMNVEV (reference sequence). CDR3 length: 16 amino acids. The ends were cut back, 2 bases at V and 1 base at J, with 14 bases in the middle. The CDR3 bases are TGTGCCAGCAGTTTAAGTGCAGGGAGGGGGAACACTGAAGCTTTCTTT. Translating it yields CASSLSAGRGNTEAFF.

CDR3 region: CASSSGHPYEQYF. CDR3 sequence (DNA): TGTGCCAGCAGTTCGGGACACCCCTACGAGCAGTACTTC. This sequence joins TRBV6-1 and TRBJ2-7; the D gene is possibly TRBD1 (6 bases). The CDR3 covers 13 residues. Germline V lookup: CDR1 MNHNS, CDR2 SASEGT. Trimming took 5 bases from V and 2 from J, leaving 10 bases between them.

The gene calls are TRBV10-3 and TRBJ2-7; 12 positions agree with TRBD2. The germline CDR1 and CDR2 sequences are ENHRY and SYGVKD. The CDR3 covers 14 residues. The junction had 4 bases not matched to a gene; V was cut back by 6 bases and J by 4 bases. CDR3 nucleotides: TGTGCCATCAGGGGACTAGCGGGTTCTTACGAGCAGTACTTC. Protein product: CAIRGLAGSYEQYF.

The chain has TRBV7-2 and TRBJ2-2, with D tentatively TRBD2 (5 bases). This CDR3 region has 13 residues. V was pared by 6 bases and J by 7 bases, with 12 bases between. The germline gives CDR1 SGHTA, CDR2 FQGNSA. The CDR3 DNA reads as TGTGCCAGCAGTTTCGGGGTCCTCGGGGAGCTGTTTTTT. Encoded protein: CASSFGVLGELFF. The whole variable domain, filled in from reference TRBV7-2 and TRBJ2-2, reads GAGVSQSPSNKVTEKGKDVELRCDPISGHTALYWYRQSLGQGLEFLIYFQGNSAPDKSGLPSDRFSAERTGGSVSTLTIQRTQQEDSAVYLCASSFGVLGELFFGEGSRLTVL.

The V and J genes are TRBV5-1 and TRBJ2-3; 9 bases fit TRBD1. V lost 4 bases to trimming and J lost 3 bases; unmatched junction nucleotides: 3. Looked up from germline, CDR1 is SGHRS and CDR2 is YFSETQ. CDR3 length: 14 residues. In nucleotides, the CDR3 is TGCGCCAGCAGCAGGGGGACAGGGACAGATACGCAGTATTTT. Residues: CASSRGTGTDTQYF. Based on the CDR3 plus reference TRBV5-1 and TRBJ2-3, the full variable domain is KAGVTQTPRYLIKTRGQQVTLSCSPISGHRSVSWYQQTPGQGLQFLFEYFSETQRNKGNFPGRFSGRQFSNSRSEMNVSTLELGDSALYLCASSRGTGTDTQYFGPGTRLTVL.

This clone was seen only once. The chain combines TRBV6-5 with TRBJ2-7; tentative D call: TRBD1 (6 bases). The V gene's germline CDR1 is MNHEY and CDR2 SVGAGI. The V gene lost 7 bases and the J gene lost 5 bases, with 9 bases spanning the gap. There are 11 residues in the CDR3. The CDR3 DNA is TGTGCCAGCACAGGGGCAAACGAGCAGTACTTC. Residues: CASTGANEQYF.

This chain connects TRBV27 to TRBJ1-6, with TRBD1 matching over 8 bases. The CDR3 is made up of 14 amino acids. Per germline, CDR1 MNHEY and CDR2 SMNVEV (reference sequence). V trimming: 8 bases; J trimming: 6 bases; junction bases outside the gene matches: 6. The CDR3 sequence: CASGRQGTNSPLHF. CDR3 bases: TGTGCCAGCGGGAGACAGGGGACTAATTCACCCCTCCACTTT.

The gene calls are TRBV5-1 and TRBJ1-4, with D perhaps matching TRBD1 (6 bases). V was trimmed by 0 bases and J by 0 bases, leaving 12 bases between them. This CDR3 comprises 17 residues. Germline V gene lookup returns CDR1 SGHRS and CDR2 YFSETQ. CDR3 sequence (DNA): TGCGCCAGCAGCTTGGTGGGGGGGCCTGCAACTAATGAAAAACTGTTTTTT. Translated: CASSLVGGPATNEKLFF.

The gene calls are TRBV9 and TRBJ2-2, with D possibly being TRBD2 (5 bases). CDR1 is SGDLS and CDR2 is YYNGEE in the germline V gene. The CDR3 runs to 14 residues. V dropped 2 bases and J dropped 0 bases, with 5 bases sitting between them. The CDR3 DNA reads TGTGCCAGCAGCGTTAGCGCGAACACCGGGGAGCTGTTTTTT. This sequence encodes CASSVSANTGELFF. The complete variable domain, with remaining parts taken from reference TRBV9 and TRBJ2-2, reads DSGVTQTPKHLITATGQRVTLRCSPRSGDLSVYWYQQSLDQGLQFLIQYYNGEERAKGNILERFSAQQFPDLHSELNLSSLELGDSALYFCASSVSANTGELFFGEGSRLTVL.

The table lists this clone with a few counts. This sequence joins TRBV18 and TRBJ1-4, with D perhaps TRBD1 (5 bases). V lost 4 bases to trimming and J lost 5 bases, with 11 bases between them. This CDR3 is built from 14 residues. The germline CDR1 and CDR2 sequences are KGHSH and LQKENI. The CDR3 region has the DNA TGTGCCAGCTCACGGGAAAACAGGAATGAAAAACTGTTTTTT. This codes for CASSRENRNEKLFF.

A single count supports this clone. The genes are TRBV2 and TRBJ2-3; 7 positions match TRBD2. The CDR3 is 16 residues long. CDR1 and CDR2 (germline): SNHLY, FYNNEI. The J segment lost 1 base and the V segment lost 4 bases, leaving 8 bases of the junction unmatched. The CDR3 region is CASSVRGAGRTDTQYF. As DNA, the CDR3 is TGTGCCAGCAGTGTTCGTGGAGCGGGGCGCACAGATACGCAGTATTTT.

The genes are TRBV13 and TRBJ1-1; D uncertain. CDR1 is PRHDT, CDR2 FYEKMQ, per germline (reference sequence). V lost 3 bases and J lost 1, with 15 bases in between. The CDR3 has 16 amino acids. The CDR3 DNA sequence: TGTGCCAGCAGCTTTGGGGTTGGACTCTCGAACACTGAAGCTTTCTTT. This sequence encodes CASSFGVGLSNTEAFF.

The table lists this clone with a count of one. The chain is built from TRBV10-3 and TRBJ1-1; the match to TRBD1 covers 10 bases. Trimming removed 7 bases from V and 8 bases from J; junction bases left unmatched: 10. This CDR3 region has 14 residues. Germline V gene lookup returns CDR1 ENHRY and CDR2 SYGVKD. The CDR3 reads CAITLTGGLEEAFF. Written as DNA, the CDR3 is TGTGCCATCACCCTGACAGGGGGCTTGGAGGAAGCTTTCTTT.

CDR3 bases: TGTGCCTGGACCCCCGGGACAGTTGAGACCCAGTACTTC. Protein sequence: CAWTPGTVETQYF. The genes are TRBV30 and TRBJ2-5; 7 nucleotides match TRBD1. Per the germline V gene, CDR1 is GTSNPN and CDR2 is SVGIG (reference sequence). J was trimmed by 5 bases and V by 4 bases; bases with no gene match: 7. The CDR3 contains 13 residues. Looking up the rest from reference TRBV30 and TRBJ2-5 gives the full variable domain: SQTIHQWPATLVQPVGSPLSLECTVEGTSNPNLYWYRQAAGRGLQLLFYSVGIGQISSEVPQNLSASRPQDRQFILSSKKLLLSDSGFYLCAWTPGTVETQYFGPGTRLLVL.

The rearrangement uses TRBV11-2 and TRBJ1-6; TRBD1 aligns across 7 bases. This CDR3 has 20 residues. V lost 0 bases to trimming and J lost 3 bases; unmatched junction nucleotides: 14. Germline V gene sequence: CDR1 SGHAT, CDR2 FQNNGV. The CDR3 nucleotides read TGTGCCAGCAGCTTAGATGTTATAGGGGGACAGATGATCTATAATTCACCCCTCCACTTT. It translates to CASSLDVIGGQMIYNSPLHF.

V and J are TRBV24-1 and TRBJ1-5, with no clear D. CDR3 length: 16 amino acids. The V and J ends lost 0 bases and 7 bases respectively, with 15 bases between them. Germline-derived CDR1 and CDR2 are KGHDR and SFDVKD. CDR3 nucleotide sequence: TGTGCCACCAGTGATTTGGGCGGCCGGATATGGCAGCCCCAGCATTTT. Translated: CATSDLGGRIWQPQHF.

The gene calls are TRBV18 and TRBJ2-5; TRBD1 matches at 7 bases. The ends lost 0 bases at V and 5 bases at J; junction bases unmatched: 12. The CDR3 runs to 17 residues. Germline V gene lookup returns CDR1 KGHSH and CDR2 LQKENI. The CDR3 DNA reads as TGTGCCAGCTCACCACCGGGTGTAGGGGGCAACTTGGAGACCCAGTACTTC. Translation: CASSPPGVGGNLETQYF.

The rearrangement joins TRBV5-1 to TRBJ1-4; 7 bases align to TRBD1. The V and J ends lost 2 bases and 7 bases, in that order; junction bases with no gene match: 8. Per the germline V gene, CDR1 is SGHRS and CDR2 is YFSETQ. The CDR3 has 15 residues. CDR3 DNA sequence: TGCGCCAGCAGCTTTTATGGGACAGAGGGTGAAAAACTGTTTTTT. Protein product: CASSFYGTEGEKLFF. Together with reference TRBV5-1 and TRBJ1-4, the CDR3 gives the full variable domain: KAGVTQTPRYLIKTRGQQVTLSCSPISGHRSVSWYQQTPGQGLQFLFEYFSETQRNKGNFPGRFSGRQFSNSRSEMNVSTLELGDSALYLCASSFYGTEGEKLFFGSGTQLSVL.

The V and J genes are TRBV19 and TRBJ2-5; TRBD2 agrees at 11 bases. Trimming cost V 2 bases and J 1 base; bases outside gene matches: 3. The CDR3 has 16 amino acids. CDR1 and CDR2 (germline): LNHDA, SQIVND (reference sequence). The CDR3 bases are TGTGCCAGTAGTATATTCGGGACTAGCGGCCAAGAGACCCAGTACTTC. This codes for CASSIFGTSGQETQYF. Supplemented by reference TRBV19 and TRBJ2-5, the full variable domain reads DGGITQSPKYLFRKEGQNVTLSCEQNLNHDAMYWYRQDPGQGLRLIYYSQIVNDFQKGDIAEGYSVSREKKESFPLTVTSAQKNPTAFYLCASSIFGTSGQETQYFGPGTRLLVL.

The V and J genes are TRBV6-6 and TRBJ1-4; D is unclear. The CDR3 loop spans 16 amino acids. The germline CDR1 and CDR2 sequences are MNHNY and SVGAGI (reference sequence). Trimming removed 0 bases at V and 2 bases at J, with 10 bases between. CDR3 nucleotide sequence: TGTGCCAGCAGTTACTCCGCGGGTTCTACTAATGAAAAACTGTTTTTT. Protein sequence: CASSYSAGSTNEKLFF.